The rows below give T cell receptor beta chains drawn from one sample of a study of vaccination and CD4 T cells after COVID-19. TCRdb re-called the PCR reads with MiXCR, one entry per CDR3 protein. The sample gives about 15,000 distinct CDR3 sequences, roughly two thirds of which show up once; 1.1% is in the top ten. The material was CD4+ T cells from blood, obtained after SARS-CoV-2 vaccination. These receptors were obtained from a human donor who had recovered from COVID-19. Each CDR3 is given with its conserved first and last residue. Fields, in order: V gene, J gene, clone size, CDR3 protein. Size is omitted from some rows. Given values are once, few, many or a class for expanded clones.

V gene: TRBV24-1
J gene: TRBJ2-1
clone size: NA
CDR3 protein: CATSSLGGSSYNEQFF

V gene: TRBV19
J gene: TRBJ2-3
clone size: NA
CDR3 protein: CASSFSGSYADTQYF

V gene: TRBV6-1
J gene: TRBJ2-5
clone size: NA
CDR3 protein: CASRRDLQETQYF

V gene: TRBV28
J gene: TRBJ1-5
clone size: NA
CDR3 protein: CASSDRGYTNQPQHF

V gene: TRBV24-1
J gene: TRBJ2-1
clone size: NA
CDR3 protein: CATSDFPGTYNEQFF

V gene: TRBV12-3/TRBV12-4
J gene: TRBJ1-2
clone size: once
CDR3 protein: CASSLANYGYTF

V gene: TRBV30
J gene: TRBJ2-1
clone size: NA
CDR3 protein: CALRTWSSYNEQFF

V gene: TRBV28
J gene: TRBJ2-1
clone size: NA
CDR3 protein: CASSLTINEQFF

V gene: TRBV7-9
J gene: TRBJ1-5
clone size: NA
CDR3 protein: CASSRDDQGTGQPQHF

V gene: TRBV28
J gene: TRBJ2-5
clone size: once
CDR3 protein: CASREPEETQYF

V gene: TRBV14
J gene: TRBJ2-7
clone size: NA
CDR3 protein: CASSQEPWGGYEQYF

V gene: TRBV7-2
J gene: TRBJ1-1
clone size: few
CDR3 protein: CASSFDRGNTEAFF

V gene: TRBV6-1
J gene: TRBJ1-3
clone size: NA
CDR3 protein: CASSQNAGAGGNTIYF

V gene: TRBV7-7
J gene: TRBJ2-3
clone size: few
CDR3 protein: CASSLGELGDTQYF

V gene: TRBV12-5
J gene: TRBJ1-1
clone size: NA
CDR3 protein: CASGGVRAFF

V gene: TRBV30
J gene: TRBJ2-2
clone size: once
CDR3 protein: CAWILGTGELFF

V gene: TRBV18
J gene: TRBJ2-3
clone size: NA
CDR3 protein: CASSRLQGKADTQYF

V gene: TRBV30
J gene: TRBJ1-5
clone size: NA
CDR3 protein: CAWSFGVSNQPQHF

V gene: TRBV11-2
J gene: TRBJ2-4
clone size: NA
CDR3 protein: CASSLSGTGGIIQYF

V gene: TRBV6-1
J gene: TRBJ1-1
clone size: few
CDR3 protein: CASSPTNGRTEAFF

V gene: TRBV7-5
J gene: TRBJ1-6
clone size: NA
CDR3 protein: CISVPEATGKANSPLHF

V gene: TRBV6-5
J gene: TRBJ1-1
clone size: NA
CDR3 protein: CASSYAGRGGAFF

V gene: TRBV11-2
J gene: TRBJ1-2
clone size: NA
CDR3 protein: CASSSSGALGSGYTF

V gene: TRBV6-4
J gene: TRBJ2-2
clone size: NA
CDR3 protein: CASRAGLGTGELFF

V gene: TRBV28
J gene: TRBJ2-7
clone size: NA
CDR3 protein: CAISGPYEQYF

V gene: TRBV20-1
J gene: TRBJ1-4
clone size: NA
CDR3 protein: CSARDGTGSGKLFF

V gene: TRBV2
J gene: TRBJ1-5
clone size: NA
CDR3 protein: CASELEHLSNQPQHF

V gene: TRBV20-1
J gene: TRBJ2-3
clone size: NA
CDR3 protein: CSASGSTDTQYF

V gene: TRBV21-1
J gene: TRBJ2-5
clone size: NA
CDR3 protein: CASSARDRGLKETQYF

V gene: TRBV2
J gene: TRBJ2-5
clone size: NA
CDR3 protein: CASSEEDQETQYF

V gene: TRBV6-7
J gene: TRBJ1-5
clone size: few
CDR3 protein: CASSTETGKVTQPQHF

V gene: TRBV18
J gene: TRBJ1-2
clone size: NA
CDR3 protein: CASSPAETNYGYTF

V gene: TRBV10-1
J gene: TRBJ2-5
clone size: NA
CDR3 protein: CASSDSDRGFSETQYF

V gene: TRBV6-1
J gene: TRBJ2-7
clone size: few
CDR3 protein: CASSDAPDGTGFF

V gene: TRBV15
J gene: TRBJ2-5
clone size: NA
CDR3 protein: CATSRDRGGQETQYF

V gene: TRBV20-1
J gene: TRBJ1-1
clone size: NA
CDR3 protein: CSARDVVSTEAFF

V gene: TRBV5-1
J gene: TRBJ2-2
clone size: NA
CDR3 protein: CASSLYVSGGVTGELFF

V gene: TRBV6-1
J gene: TRBJ2-3
clone size: few
CDR3 protein: CASRTTGGTDTQYF